This record covers a single TCR beta chain. These data belong to a study of blood T cell repertoires in COVID-19. Study background: The samples span acute and convalescent COVID-19 from the United States, Italy and Spain. The analysed material was cDNA or gDNA that came from T cells, B-cell-depleted T cells, or PBMCs.

Per the original data handling: Amplification of reference gene primers was used by the study to estimate nucleated cell counts. The protocol was immunoSEQ multiplex PCR, while the TCRdb copy is restricted to in-frame clones and leaves out a portion. D and trimming were read from the DNA, whereas the V and J calls and clone size are those reported in that table. Of approximately 120,000 clones in the sample, 65% to 90% were seen once. There are 14 residues in the CDR3. The germline V gene has CDR1 DFQATT and CDR2 SNEGSKA (reference sequence). The V and J ends lost 3 bases and 0 bases respectively, with 9 bases between them.

The sequence came from a man older than 75 with active or convalescent COVID-19. Sequenced input: peripheral blood. J is TRBJ1-5 and V is TRBV20-1; D gene unclear. CDR3 amino acids: CSASFGDSNQPQHF. In nucleotides, the CDR3 is TGCAGTGCTAGTTTCGGGGATAGCAATCAGCCCCAGCATTTT.